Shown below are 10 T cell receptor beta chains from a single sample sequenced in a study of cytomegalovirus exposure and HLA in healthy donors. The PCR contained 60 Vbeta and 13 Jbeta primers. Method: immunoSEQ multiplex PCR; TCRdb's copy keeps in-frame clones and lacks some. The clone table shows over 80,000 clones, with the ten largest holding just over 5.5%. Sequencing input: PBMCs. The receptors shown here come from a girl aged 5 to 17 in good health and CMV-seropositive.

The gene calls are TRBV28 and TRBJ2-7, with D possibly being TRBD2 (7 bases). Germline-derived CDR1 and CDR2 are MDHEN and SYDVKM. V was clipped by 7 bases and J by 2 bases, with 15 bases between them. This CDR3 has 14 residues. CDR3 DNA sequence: TGTGCCAGCACCCCGCGGGGGCTGACCTACGAGCAGTACGTC. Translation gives CASTPRGLTYEQYV.

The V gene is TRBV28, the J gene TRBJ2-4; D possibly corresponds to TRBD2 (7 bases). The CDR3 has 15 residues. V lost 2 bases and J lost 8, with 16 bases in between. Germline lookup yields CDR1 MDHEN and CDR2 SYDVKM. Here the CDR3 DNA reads TGTGCCAGCAGTTTAACTGGGGGGGCATCGGACATTCAGTACTTC. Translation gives CASSLTGGASDIQYF.

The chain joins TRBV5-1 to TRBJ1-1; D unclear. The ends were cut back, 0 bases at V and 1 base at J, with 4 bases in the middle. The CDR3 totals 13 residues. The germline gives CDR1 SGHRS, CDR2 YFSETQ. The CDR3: CASSLGGNTEAFF. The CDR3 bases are TGCGCCAGCAGCTTGGGCGGGAACACTGAAGCTTTCTTT.

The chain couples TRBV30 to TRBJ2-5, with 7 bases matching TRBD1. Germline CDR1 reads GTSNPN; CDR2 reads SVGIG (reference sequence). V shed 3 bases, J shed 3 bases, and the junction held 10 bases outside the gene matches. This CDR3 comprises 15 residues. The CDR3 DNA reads TGTGCCTGGAGGCCACTACAGGGGCCGAAAGAGACCCAGTACTTC. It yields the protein CAWRPLQGPKETQYF.

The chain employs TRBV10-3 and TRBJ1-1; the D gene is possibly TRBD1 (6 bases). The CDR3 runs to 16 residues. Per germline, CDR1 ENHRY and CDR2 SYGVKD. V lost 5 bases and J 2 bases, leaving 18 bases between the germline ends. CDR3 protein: CAISRTASELNTEAFF. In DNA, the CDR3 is TGTGCCATCAGTCGGACAGCATCAGAGTTAAACACTGAAGCTTTCTTT.

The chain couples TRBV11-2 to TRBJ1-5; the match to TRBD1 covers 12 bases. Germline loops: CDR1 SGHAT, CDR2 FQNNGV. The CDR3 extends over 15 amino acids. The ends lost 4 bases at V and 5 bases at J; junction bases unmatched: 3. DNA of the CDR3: TGTGCCAGCAGCTGGGGGACAGGGGGCGATCAGCCCCAGCATTTT. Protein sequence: CASSWGTGGDQPQHF.

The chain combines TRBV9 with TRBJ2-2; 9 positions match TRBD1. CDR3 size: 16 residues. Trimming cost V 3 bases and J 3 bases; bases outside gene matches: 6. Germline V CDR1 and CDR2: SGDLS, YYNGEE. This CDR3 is CASSGYRGRDTGELFF. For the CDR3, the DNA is TGTGCCAGCAGCGGATACAGGGGGCGCGACACCGGGGAGCTGTTTTTT.

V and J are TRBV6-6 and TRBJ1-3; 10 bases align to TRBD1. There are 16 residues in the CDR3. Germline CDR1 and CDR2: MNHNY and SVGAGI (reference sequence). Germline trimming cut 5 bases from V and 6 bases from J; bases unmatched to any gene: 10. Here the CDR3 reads CASSTPLGTGENTIYF. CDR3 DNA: TGTGCCAGCAGTACACCCCTCGGGACAGGGGAAAACACCATATATTTT.

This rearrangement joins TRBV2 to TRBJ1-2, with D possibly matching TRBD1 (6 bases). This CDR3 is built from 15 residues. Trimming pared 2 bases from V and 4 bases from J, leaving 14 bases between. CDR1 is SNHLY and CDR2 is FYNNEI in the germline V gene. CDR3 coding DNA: TGTGCCAGCAGTGAATCTGTAGGGGGAATCTATGGCTACACCTTC. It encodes CASSESVGGIYGYTF.

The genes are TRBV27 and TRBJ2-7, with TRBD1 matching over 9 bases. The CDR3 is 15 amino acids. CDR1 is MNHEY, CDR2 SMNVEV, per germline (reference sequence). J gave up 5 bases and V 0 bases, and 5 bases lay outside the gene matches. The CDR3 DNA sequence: TGTGCCAGCAGTTTATCAGGACAGGGGATCCACGAGCAGTACTTC. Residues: CASSLSGQGIHEQYF.